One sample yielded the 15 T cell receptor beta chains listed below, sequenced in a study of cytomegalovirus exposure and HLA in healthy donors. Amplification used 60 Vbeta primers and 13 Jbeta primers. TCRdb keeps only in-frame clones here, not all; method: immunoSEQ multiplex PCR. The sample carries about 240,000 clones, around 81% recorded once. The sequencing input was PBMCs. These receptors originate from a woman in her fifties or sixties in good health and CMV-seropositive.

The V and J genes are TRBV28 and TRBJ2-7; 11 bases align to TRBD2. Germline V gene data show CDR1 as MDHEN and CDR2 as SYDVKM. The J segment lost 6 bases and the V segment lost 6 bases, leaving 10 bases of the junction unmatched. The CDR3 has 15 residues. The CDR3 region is CASRETSGREGEQYF. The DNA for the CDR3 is TGTGCCAGCAGAGAAACTAGCGGGAGAGAGGGCGAGCAGTACTTC.

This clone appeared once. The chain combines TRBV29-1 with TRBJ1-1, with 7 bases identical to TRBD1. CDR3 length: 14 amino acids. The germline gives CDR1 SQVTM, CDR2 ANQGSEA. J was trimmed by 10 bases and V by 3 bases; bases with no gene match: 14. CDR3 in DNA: TGCAGCGTTGATTCCATGGGACAGAAGTTAGGAGCTTTCTTT. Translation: CSVDSMGQKLGAFF.

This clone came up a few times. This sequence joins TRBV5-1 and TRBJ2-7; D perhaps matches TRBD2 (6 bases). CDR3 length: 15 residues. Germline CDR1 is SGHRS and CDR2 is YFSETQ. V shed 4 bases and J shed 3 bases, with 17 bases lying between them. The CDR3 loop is CASSPWVSGVYEQYF. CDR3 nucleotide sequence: TGCGCCAGCAGCCCCTGGGTTAGCGGAGTCTACGAGCAGTACTTC.

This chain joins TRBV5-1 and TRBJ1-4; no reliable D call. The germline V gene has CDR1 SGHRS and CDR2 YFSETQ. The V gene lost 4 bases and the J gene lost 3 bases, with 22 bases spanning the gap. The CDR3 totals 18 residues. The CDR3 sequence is CASSLVGQPSWANEKLFF. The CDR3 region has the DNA TGCGCCAGCAGCCTGGTGGGCCAGCCGTCGTGGGCTAATGAAAAACTGTTTTTT.

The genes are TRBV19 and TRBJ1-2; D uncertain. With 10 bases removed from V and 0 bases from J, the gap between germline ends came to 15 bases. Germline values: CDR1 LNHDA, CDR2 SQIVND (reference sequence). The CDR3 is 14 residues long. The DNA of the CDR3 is TGTGCCACCCGACCAGGTGTCTCTAACTATGGCTACACCTTC. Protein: CATRPGVSNYGYTF. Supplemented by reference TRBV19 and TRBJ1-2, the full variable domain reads DGGITQSPKYLFRKEGQNVTLSCEQNLNHDAMYWYRQDPGQGLRLIYYSQIVNDFQKGDIAEGYSVSREKKESFPLTVTSAQKNPTAFYLCATRPGVSNYGYTFGSGTRLTVV.

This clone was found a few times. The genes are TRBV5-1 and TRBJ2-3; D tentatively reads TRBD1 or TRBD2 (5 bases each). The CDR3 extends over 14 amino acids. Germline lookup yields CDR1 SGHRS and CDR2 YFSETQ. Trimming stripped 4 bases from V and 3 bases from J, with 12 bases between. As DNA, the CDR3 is TGCGCCAGCAGCATGGGGGAGATAACAGATACGCAGTATTTT. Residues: CASSMGEITDTQYF.

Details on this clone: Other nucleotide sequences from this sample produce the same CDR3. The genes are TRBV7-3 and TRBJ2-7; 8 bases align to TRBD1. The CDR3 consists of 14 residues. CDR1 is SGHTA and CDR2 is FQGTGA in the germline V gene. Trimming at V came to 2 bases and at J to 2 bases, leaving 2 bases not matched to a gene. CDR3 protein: CASSLDRGPYEQYF. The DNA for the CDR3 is TGTGCCAGCAGCTTAGACAGGGGCCCCTACGAGCAGTACTTC.

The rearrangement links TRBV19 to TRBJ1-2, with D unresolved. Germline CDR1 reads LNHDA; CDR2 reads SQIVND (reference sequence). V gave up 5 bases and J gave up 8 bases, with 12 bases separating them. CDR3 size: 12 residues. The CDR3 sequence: CASSARVPGYTF. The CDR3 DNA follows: TGTGCCAGTAGTGCCCGCGTGCCCGGCTACACCTTC.

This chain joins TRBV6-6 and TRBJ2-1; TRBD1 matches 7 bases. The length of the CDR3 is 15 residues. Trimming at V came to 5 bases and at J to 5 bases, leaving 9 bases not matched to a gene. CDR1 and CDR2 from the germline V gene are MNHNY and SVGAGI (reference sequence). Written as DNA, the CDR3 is TGTGCCAGCAGTCTCGACAGGGTCGGAAACAATGAGCAGTTCTTC. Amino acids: CASSLDRVGNNEQFF.

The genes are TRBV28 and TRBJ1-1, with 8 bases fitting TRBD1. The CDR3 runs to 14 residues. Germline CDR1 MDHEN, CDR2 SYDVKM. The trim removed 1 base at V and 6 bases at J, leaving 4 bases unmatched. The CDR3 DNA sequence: TGTGCCAGCAGTTTATACAGGGGGTTTGCTGAAGCTTTCTTT. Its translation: CASSLYRGFAEAFF.

The CDR3 DNA reads TGTGCCAGCAGTTGGGTCCCCCTAGTAGATGAGCAGTTCTTC. Translating it yields CASSWVPLVDEQFF. V gene TRBV2 combines with J gene TRBJ2-1; no firm D call. The germline gives CDR1 SNHLY, CDR2 FYNNEI. This CDR3 is 14 amino acids long. The V end was cut by 5 bases, the J end by 8 bases, with 16 bases between.

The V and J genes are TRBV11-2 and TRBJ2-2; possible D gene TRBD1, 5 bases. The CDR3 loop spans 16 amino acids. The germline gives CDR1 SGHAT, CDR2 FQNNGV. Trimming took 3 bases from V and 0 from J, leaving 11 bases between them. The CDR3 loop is CASSLRTPSNTGELFF. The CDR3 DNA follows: TGTGCCAGCAGCTTGCGGACACCTTCGAACACCGGGGAGCTGTTTTTT.

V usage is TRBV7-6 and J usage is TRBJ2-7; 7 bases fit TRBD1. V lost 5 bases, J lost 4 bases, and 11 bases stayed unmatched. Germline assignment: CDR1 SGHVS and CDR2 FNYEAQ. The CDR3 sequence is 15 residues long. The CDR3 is CASSPDREITYEQYF. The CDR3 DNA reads TGTGCCAGCAGCCCCGACAGGGAAATCACTTACGAGCAGTACTTC.

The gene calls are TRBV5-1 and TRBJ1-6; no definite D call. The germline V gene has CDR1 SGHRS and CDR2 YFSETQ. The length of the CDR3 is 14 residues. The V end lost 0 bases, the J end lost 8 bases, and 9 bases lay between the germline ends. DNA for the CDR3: TGCGCCAGCAGCTTGGCGCGGGGAGATTCACCCCTCCACTTT. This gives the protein CASSLARGDSPLHF.

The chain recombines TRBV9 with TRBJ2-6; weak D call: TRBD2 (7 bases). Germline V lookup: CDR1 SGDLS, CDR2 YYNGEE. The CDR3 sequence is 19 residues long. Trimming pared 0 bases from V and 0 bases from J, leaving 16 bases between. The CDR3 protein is CASSVVGGGFNSGANVLTF. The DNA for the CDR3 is TGTGCCAGCAGCGTAGTTGGGGGGGGCTTTAACTCTGGGGCCAACGTCCTGACTTTC.